Included here is one T cell receptor beta chain sequence, with context. This clonotype appeared a few times. There is no known antigen for this receptor. Within one base of it there is no much larger clone, and no base qualities were kept. The source of the sample is a study of T cells in Graves' hyperthyroidism and ophthalmopathy (dated by TCRdb to about 2019). Study-level background: Peripheral blood was collected at initial diagnosis, before any treatment. Thyroid tissue and blood T-cell repertoires from several Graves' hyperthyroidism patients were also compared in the study. To identify distinguishing TCR V-J signatures, a discovery cohort of around 98 patients was used, comprising 40 to 45 with Graves' ophthalmopathy and around 57 with stable Graves' hyperthyroidism. Prospective prediction of ophthalmopathy was tested in an independent validation cohort of 18 to 20 hyperthyroidism patients and 15 to 17 patients who later progressed to ophthalmopathy. According to the paper, TCR Vbeta CDR3 sequencing was carried out on some 140 peripheral blood samples, which came from more than 40 ophthalmopathy, 75 or so hyperthyroidism and roughly 17 progressor patients. Following sampling, methimazole starting at 30 mg daily was given to hyperthyroidism patients, and high-dose intravenous methylprednisolone was given to ophthalmopathy patients. For training and testing, the 100 or so patients in the discovery cohort were randomly divided in a 7:3 ratio.

TCR beta CDR3 regions were amplified from RNA transcripts. The TCR CDR3 was subjected to a first round of RT-PCR using the HTBI primer set and the Qiagen OneStep RT-PCR kit. A second multiplex PCR round built the libraries, followed by size selection and purification. Paired-end sequencing of the libraries was performed with 100 bp reads on an Illumina HiSeq2000. As for how the authors treated the data: SOAPnuke was used to process the raw data, with reads discarded if the reads contained adapters or uncalled bases, had a mean Phred below 15, or lacked an exact constant-primer or identifier match. COPE v1.2.5 was used to merge the high-quality paired reads, and each unique nucleotide sequence was defined as a clonotype. MiTCR v1.1 was used to align the clonotypes against IMGT TRBV, TRBD and TRBJ reference segments. Analysis was restricted to V-J combinations with a frequency above 0.0001, which covered over 98% of repertoires. A TCS score was defined as the ratio between F50 (clonal expansion) and ExV (chaos), using BLOSUM62-based TCRdist between CDR3 peptides within each V-J. Welch's t-statistics and random forest reduced around 550 V-J features to around 14, which were used in a naive Bayes classifier (R e1071). TCRdb passed the public sequencing reads through fastp at Q25 and MiXCR, retaining productive beta sequences. When rows share a CDR3 protein, they turn into one entry using the most common DNA and genes. These V and J calls are TCRdb output, not the study's own analysis. The sample records about 52,000 distinct CDR3 sequences, 48% of which are singletons. The ten most abundant clones make up roughly 9.1% of the sample.

Trimming at the junction amounts to 5 bases on V and 7 bases on J, and the germline ends lie 18 bases apart. Based on the germline V gene (reference sequence), the CDR1 and CDR2 sequences are MNHEY and SMNVEV. The CDR3 spans 14 residues, from the cysteine through the phenylalanine. CDR3 DNA is the only sequence kept; it has 42 bases, read in frame from the first base. Beyond this particular receptor, the publication reports: Ophthalmopathy was separated from stable hyperthyroidism by a 13 V-J signature model, with approximately 90% sensitivity and just over 81% specificity obtained in cross-validation and 80%/75% obtained in testing. During validation, the model predicted progression to ophthalmopathy a median of around 6 months ahead of onset, with more than 55% sensitivity and 72% to 80% specificity. Blood samples also contained most of the expanded thyroid clonotypes (frequency above 0.001), which suggests that blood repertoires may reflect thyroid immune responses. No statistical method was used to set the sample size in advance, and investigators knew the group allocation.

In the ophthalmopathy patients, disease was moderately to severely active, with a Clinical Activity Score of 3 or more, a NOSPECS grade of 4 or more, and a duration of less than 3 months. Any patient with an uncontrolled infection, another autoimmune disease, pregnancy or lactation was excluded. Diagnoses were established on the basis of clinical symptoms, serum thyroxine and TRAb, thyroid ultrasound, and orbital computed tomography. Ficoll-Paque density gradient centrifugation was used to isolate PBMCs from approximately 11 ml of fresh peripheral blood. Total RNA was extracted with Trizol reagent, and quality was checked on an Agilent 2100 Bioanalyzer.

The sequenced sample consisted of blood. Rearrangement joined TRBV27 to TRBJ2-7, with no D gene named confidently. The source is a woman aged 45-65 years with Graves' ophthalmopathy. The CDR3 is CASSPPRVPREQYF. The nucleotide sequence is given as TGTGCCAGCAGTCCACCCCGGGTTCCTAGGGAGCAGTACTTC.